A single T cell receptor (beta chain) is shown here with its context. Its antigen is undetermined. This sample stems from a study of neoadjuvant anti-PD-1 for oral cavity cancer. Study outcomes and limitations: Non-responders to neoadjuvant nivolumab had significantly more clonal PBMC T cells than responders.

The protocol was immunoSEQ multiplex PCR, while the TCRdb copy is restricted to in-frame clones and leaves out a portion. Here the sample spans roughly 16,000 clones, about three fifths being singletons. Germline CDR1 LNHNV, CDR2 YYDKDF (reference sequence). This CDR3 has 14 amino acids. The germline V and J ends were trimmed by 0 bases and 4 bases, with 9 bases remaining between them. The material sequenced was PBMCs, taken before nivolumab (anti-PD-1) treatment. The TCR originated in a person between 35 and 79 years old with oral cavity squamous cell carcinoma. The chain carries TRBV15 and TRBJ1-2; D unresolved. The CDR3 region has the DNA TGTGCCACCAGCAGAGATTCGGGGTCCTATGGCTACACCTTC. The encoded protein is CATSRDSGSYGYTF. The full variable domain, in which reference TRBV15 and TRBJ1-2 provide the parts outside the CDR3, is DAMVIQNPRYQVTQFGKPVTLSCSQTLNHNVMYWYQQKSSQAPKLLFHYYDKDFNNEADTPDNFQSRRPNTSFCFLDIRSPGLGDTAMYLCATSRDSGSYGYTFGSGTRLTVV.